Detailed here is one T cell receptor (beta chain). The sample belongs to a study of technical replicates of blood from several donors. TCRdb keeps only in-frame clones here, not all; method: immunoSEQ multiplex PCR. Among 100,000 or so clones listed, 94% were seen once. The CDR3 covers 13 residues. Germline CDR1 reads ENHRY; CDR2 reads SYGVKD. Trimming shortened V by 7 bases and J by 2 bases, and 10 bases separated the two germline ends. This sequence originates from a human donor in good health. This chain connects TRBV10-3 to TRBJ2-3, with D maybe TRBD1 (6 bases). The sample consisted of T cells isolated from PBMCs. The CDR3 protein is CAINQGLTDTQYF. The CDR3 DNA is TGTGCCATCAATCAGGGGCTCACAGATACGCAGTATTTT.